Sequencing of this T cell receptor (beta chain) was carried out in a study of T cell responses to AZD1222 COVID-19 vaccine. Study-wide results and caveats: Unmutated variant regions reportedly attract nearly half of all spike-specific TCRs. The study sampled repertoires only after the peak T cell response.

In germline, CDR1 is SQVTM, CDR2 ANQGSEA. Trimming at V came to 7 bases and at J to 2 bases, leaving 19 bases not matched to a gene. This CDR3 is 18 amino acids long. Concerning this clone itself: Its antigen is not known.

The data were produced by immunoSEQ multiplex PCR, yet TCRdb's version contains in-frame clones alone and is incomplete. The sample carries tens of thousands of clones, approximately 91% recorded once. The chain is built from TRBV29-1 and TRBJ2-1; TRBD1 aligns across 8 bases. The source of this sequence is an adult who received the AZD1222 COVID-19 vaccine. The source was peripheral blood, collected 28 days after the second AZD1222 dose. The CDR3 nucleotides read TGCAGCGCCAGGGCGCCAACCCTGACAGGGGCCCCCTACAATGAGCAGTTCTTC. Translated, it gives CSARAPTLTGAPYNEQFF.